These T cell receptor beta chains were read from a single sample in a study of blood T cell repertoires in COVID-19. Measured with immunoSEQ multiplex PCR; TCRdb has only the in-frame clones, and not every one. The sample yields over 60,000 clones, 90% seen once. Sample: peripheral blood. These receptors were obtained from a man aged 50-59 years with acute or convalescent COVID-19. CDR3s include the opening cysteine and the closing phenylalanine or tryptophan. Each record gives: clone size, J gene, V gene, D gene, CDR3 protein, CDR3 DNA. D genes are given only for firm matches. Size is omitted from some rows. Given values are once, few, many or a class for expanded clones.

>-|TRBJ2-1|TRBV7-9|-
CASSSQEWEQFF
TGTGCCAGCAGCTCACAGGAGTGGGAGCAGTTCTTC
>-|TRBJ2-7|TRBV24-1|TRBD1
CATSALGTGGSYEQYF
TGTGCCACCAGTGCCCTCGGGACAGGGGGTTCCTACGAGCAGTACTTC
>once|TRBJ2-7|TRBV10-3|-
CAISESGISYEQYF
TGTGCCATCAGTGAATCAGGGATCTCCTACGAGCAGTACTTC
>-|TRBJ2-5|TRBV12-3/TRBV12-4|-
CASSFRETQYF
TGTGCCAGCAGTTTTCGTGAGACCCAGTACTTC
>-|TRBJ2-7|TRBV6-5|-
CASSYRPTRGYEQYF
TGTGCCAGCAGTTACCGCCCCACCCGGGGCTACGAGCAGTACTTC
>-|TRBJ2-7|TRBV6-5|-
CASRGLGVAYEQYF
TGTGCCAGCAGGGGACTCGGAGTTGCTTACGAGCAGTACTTC
>-|TRBJ2-7|TRBV9|TRBD1
CASSPRGQGRYEQYF
TGTGCCAGCAGCCCGAGGGGACAGGGGAGGTACGAGCAGTACTTC
>once|TRBJ2-1|TRBV14|-
CASSPKHEQFF
TGTGCCAGCAGCCCCAAGCATGAGCAGTTCTTC
>-|TRBJ2-5|TRBV2|TRBD1
CASSYDRAETQYF
TGTGCCAGCAGTTACGACAGGGCAGAGACCCAGTACTTC
>-|TRBJ2-7|TRBV5-1|TRBD2
CASSPSGSTEQYF
TGCGCCAGCAGCCCCAGCGGGAGTACCGAGCAGTACTTC
>few|TRBJ1-1|TRBV2|-
CASSGGLLNTEAFF
TGTGCCAGCAGTGGGGGACTCCTGAACACTGAAGCTTTCTTT
>-|TRBJ1-1|TRBV30|TRBD1
CAWTPGQGSGEAFF
TGTGCCTGGACCCCCGGACAGGGTAGCGGTGAAGCTTTCTTT
>-|TRBJ2-7|TRBV6-1|TRBD2
CASSVVGTSGRASYEQYF
TGTGCCAGCAGTGTAGTGGGGACTAGCGGGAGGGCCTCCTACGAGCAGTACTTC
>-|TRBJ2-1|TRBV3-1/TRBV3-2|TRBD2
CASSRTSGNPNEQFF
TGTGCCAGCAGCCGAACTAGCGGAAACCCCAATGAGCAGTTCTTC
>-|TRBJ2-7|TRBV7-2|TRBD1
CASSLVAHGQGTVYEQYF
TGTGCCAGCAGCTTAGTAGCCCACGGACAGGGGACAGTCTACGAGCAGTACTTC
>-|TRBJ2-7|TRBV6-2/TRBV6-3|-
CASSQERVLYEQYF
TGTGCCAGCAGCCAAGAGCGGGTTCTCTACGAGCAGTACTTC
>-|TRBJ2-1|TRBV6-1|TRBD1
CASSTIQGSGAEQFF
TGTGCCAGCAGTACAATACAGGGGTCAGGGGCTGAGCAGTTCTTC